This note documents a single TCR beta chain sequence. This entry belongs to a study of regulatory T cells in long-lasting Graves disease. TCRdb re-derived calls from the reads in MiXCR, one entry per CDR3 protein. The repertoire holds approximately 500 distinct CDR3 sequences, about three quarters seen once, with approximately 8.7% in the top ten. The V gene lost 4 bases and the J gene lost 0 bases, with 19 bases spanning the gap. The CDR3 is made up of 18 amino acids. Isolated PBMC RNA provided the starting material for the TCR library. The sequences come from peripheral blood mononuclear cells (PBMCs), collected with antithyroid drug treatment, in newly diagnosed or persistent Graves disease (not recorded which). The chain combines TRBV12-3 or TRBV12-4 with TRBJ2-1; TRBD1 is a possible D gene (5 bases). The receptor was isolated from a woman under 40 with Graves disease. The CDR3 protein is CASSSYLVQVYSYNEQFF. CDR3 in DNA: TGTGCCAGCAGTTCCTATTTGGTACAGGTATACTCCTACAATGAGCAGTTCTTC.